This entry lists 18 T cell receptor beta chains sequenced from one sample in a study of cytomegalovirus exposure and HLA in healthy donors. PCR primers comprised 60 Vbeta and 13 Jbeta primers. Clones were sequenced by immunoSEQ multiplex PCR, and TCRdb holds only the in-frame ones, with some missing. There are more than 85,000 clones in the sample; 60% to 80% occur only once, and around a tenth lies in the top ten. The sequenced material came from PBMCs. These receptors all come from a male donor in good health and CMV-seropositive.

The rearrangement joins TRBV7-3 to TRBJ2-3; 8 positions agree with TRBD2. Trimming at V came to 5 bases and at J to 8 bases, leaving 12 bases not matched to a gene. This CDR3 is 15 amino acids long. Germline CDR1 is SGHTA and CDR2 is FQGTGA. CDR3 in DNA: TGTGCCAGCAGCCCTGACGGACTAGCAGGAGGTACGCAGTATTTT. Translating gives CASSPDGLAGGTQYF.

The chain combines TRBV25-1 with TRBJ2-1; maybe TRBD2 (5 bases). The CDR3 is made up of 16 amino acids. Germline-derived CDR1 and CDR2 are MGHDK and SYGVNS. Between the trimmed V and J ends, which lost 5 bases and 6 bases, there was a span of 20 bases. CDR3 DNA sequence: TGTGCCAGCAGTCCCTTACTAGTCGAGGAAACCAATGAGCAGTTCTTC. As protein: CASSPLLVEETNEQFF.

V is TRBV10-3 and J is TRBJ2-2, with D possibly matching TRBD2 (5 bases). Germline-derived CDR1 and CDR2 are ENHRY and SYGVKD. This CDR3 comprises 15 residues. Trimming cost V 5 bases and J 0 bases, with 10 bases left between them. The CDR3 reads CAISPTIPNTGELFF. The DNA for the CDR3 is TGTGCCATCAGTCCGACTATTCCGAACACCGGGGAGCTGTTTTTT.

This chain uses TRBV9 with TRBJ2-2; TRBD2 agrees at 11 bases. V was pared by 3 bases and J by 6 bases, with 1 base of the junction left unmatched. This CDR3 has 14 residues. Germline V gene sequence: CDR1 SGDLS, CDR2 YYNGEE. The CDR3 sequence: CASSGGLAAGELFF. Written as DNA, the CDR3 is TGTGCCAGCAGCGGGGGACTAGCGGCCGGGGAGCTGTTTTTT.

This clone was recorded a few times. The V and J genes are TRBV4-2 and TRBJ2-1; tentative D call: TRBD2 (5 bases). Germline CDR1 and CDR2: LGHNA and YNFKEQ. The CDR3 is 16 amino acids. Trimming cost V 4 bases and J 0 bases, with 13 bases left between them. The CDR3: CASSLGLESSYNEQFF. The DNA of the CDR3 is TGTGCCAGCAGCCTTGGACTGGAAAGCTCCTACAATGAGCAGTTCTTC.

This clone was seen a few times. V is TRBV19 and J is TRBJ2-7, with D possibly TRBD1 on 6 matching bases. V dropped 3 bases and J dropped 5 bases, with 8 bases sitting between them. This CDR3 has 12 amino acids. Germline V gene lookup returns CDR1 LNHDA and CDR2 SQIVND (reference sequence). The CDR3 sequence is CASSIRGNEQYF. CDR3 bases: TGTGCCAGTAGTATTAGGGGGAACGAGCAGTACTTC. The whole variable domain, filled in from reference TRBV19 and TRBJ2-7, reads DGGITQSPKYLFRKEGQNVTLSCEQNLNHDAMYWYRQDPGQGLRLIYYSQIVNDFQKGDIAEGYSVSREKKESFPLTVTSAQKNPTAFYLCASSIRGNEQYFGPGTRLTVT.

The J gene is TRBJ1-4, the V gene TRBV5-1; 9 bases map to TRBD1. The CDR3 is 15 amino acids. V dropped 3 bases and J dropped 8; count of bases not matched to a gene: 8. CDR1 is SGHRS and CDR2 is YFSETQ in the germline V gene. The CDR3 DNA reads TGCGCCAGCAGCTCCCGGACAGGGGTAGGAGAAAAACTGTTTTTT. It yields the protein CASSSRTGVGEKLFF.

The chain couples TRBV28 to TRBJ1-2; TRBD1 matches at 7 bases. Germline CDR1 is MDHEN and CDR2 is SYDVKM. The trim removed 4 bases at V and 9 bases at J, leaving 5 bases unmatched. The CDR3 is made up of 12 amino acids. The CDR3 here is CASSSGQVRYTF. CDR3 nucleotides: TGTGCCAGCAGTTCCGGACAGGTTCGCTACACCTTC.

This clone was seen once. The chain couples TRBV11-2 to TRBJ2-7, with 9 bases matching TRBD1. The CDR3 runs 19 residues. V lost 0 bases to trimming and J lost 2 bases; unmatched junction nucleotides: 14. Germline V lookup: CDR1 SGHAT, CDR2 FQNNGV. Written as DNA, the CDR3 is TGTGCCAGCAGCTTAGATCGGGACAGGGTCTTCATCACGGCCTACGAGCAGTACTTC. This translates into CASSLDRDRVFITAYEQYF.

The sample holds one count of this clone. This chain's CDR3 is CASSSRGGIYGYTF. DNA of the CDR3: TGTGCCAGCAGCTCCCGGGGGGGGATCTATGGCTACACCTTC. This rearrangement joins TRBV13 to TRBJ1-2; D is perhaps TRBD1 (5 bases). This CDR3 has 14 amino acids. Germline V gives CDR1 PRHDT, CDR2 FYEKMQ (reference sequence). Trimming stripped 4 bases from V and 4 bases from J, with 13 bases between.

The chain has TRBV2 and TRBJ1-2; D gene uncertain. Trimming took 9 bases from V and 5 from J, leaving 13 bases between them. In germline, CDR1 is SNHLY, CDR2 FYNNEI. CDR3 length equals 12 residues. As DNA, the CDR3 is TGTGCCAGTTTTATATCTTTATATGGCTACACCTTC. It encodes CASFISLYGYTF. Full variable domain (remainder filled in from reference TRBV2 and TRBJ1-2): EPEVTQTPSHQVTQMGQEVILRCVPISNHLYFYWYRQILGQKVEFLVSFYNNEISEKSEIFDDQFSVERPDGSNFTLKIRSTKLEDSAMYFCASFISLYGYTFGSGTRLTVV.

The chain is built from TRBV7-3 and TRBJ1-1; D is possibly TRBD1 (6 bases). This CDR3 is 16 amino acids long. Germline V CDR1 and CDR2: SGHTA, FQGTGA. V was clipped by 5 bases and J by 0 bases, with 16 bases between them. CDR3 nucleotide sequence: TGTGCCAGCAGCCCCAGGGTCGGGGGGCTGAACACTGAAGCTTTCTTT. This gives the protein CASSPRVGGLNTEAFF.

The chain has TRBV6-4 and TRBJ2-3; D is perhaps TRBD2 (5 bases). V was pared by 2 bases and J by 3 bases, with 6 bases between. The length of the CDR3 is 13 residues. Germline CDR1 is MRHNA and CDR2 is SNTAGT. The CDR3 DNA reads TGTGCCAGCAGTGACCGGGAAACAGATACGCAGTATTTT. This codes for CASSDRETDTQYF.

The gene calls are TRBV7-9 and TRBJ1-1; D is perhaps TRBD1 (5 bases). With 6 bases removed from V and 3 bases from J, the gap between germline ends came to 14 bases. The CDR3 length is 14 residues. Germline CDR1 SEHNR, CDR2 FQNEAQ (reference sequence). CDR3 protein: CASRLDPGDTEAFF. CDR3 coding DNA: TGTGCCAGCAGACTAGATCCGGGGGACACTGAAGCTTTCTTT.

V and J are TRBV29-1 and TRBJ2-7, with 11 bases that match TRBD1. V shed 4 bases, J shed 3 bases, and the junction held 5 bases outside the gene matches. The CDR3 contains 14 residues. CDR1 is SQVTM, CDR2 ANQGSEA, per germline. The DNA of the CDR3 is TGCAGCGTTGGTCGGGACAGGGGGTACTACGAGCAGTACTTC. Translated: CSVGRDRGYYEQYF.

Here the CDR3 reads CASSVQNYEQYF. CDR3 sequence (DNA): TGTGCCAGCAGCGTGCAGAATTACGAGCAGTACTTC. The rearrangement links TRBV5-5 to TRBJ2-7; D is ambiguous. The CDR3 covers 12 residues. Germline lookup yields CDR1 SGHKS and CDR2 YYEKEE (reference sequence). V was trimmed by 4 bases and J by 4 bases, leaving 9 bases between them.

The genes are TRBV6-4 and TRBJ1-1, with 7 bases fitting TRBD1. The CDR3 covers 16 residues. Trimming took 3 bases from V and 6 from J; bases not matched to a gene: 13. Germline lookup yields CDR1 MRHNA and CDR2 SNTAGT. CDR3 amino acids: CASSERTGSNGAEAFF. For the CDR3, the DNA is TGTGCCAGCAGTGAGAGGACAGGTTCAAACGGCGCTGAAGCTTTCTTT.

On this clone: The junction departs from germline at one end; a sequencing error may be responsible. The chain uses TRBV28 and TRBJ2-6; TRBD2 might be the D (7 bases). Germline V lookup: CDR1 MDHEN, CDR2 SYDVKM. There are 17 residues in the CDR3. CDR3 region: CASSFGGRITGANGLTF. The CDR3 bases are TGTGCCAGCAGTTTCGGGGGGCGGATAACTGGGGCCAACGGCCTGACTTTC.